The 3 T cell receptor beta chains in this list originate from one sample, sequenced in a study of T-cell memory formation after mild COVID-19. TCRdb fed the 5' RACE reads into MiXCR, producing one record per CDR3 protein. The sample holds a few hundred thousand distinct CDR3 sequences; under 25% are singletons and the top ten take about 12%. Sequenced material: PBMCs or a T cell subset sorted from them (not recorded which). The receptors derive from an adult woman who had mild COVID-19 (a few samples of this study predate the infection). Cell type and time point are not known.

This clonotype turned up a few times. V and J are TRBV12-3 or TRBV12-4 and TRBJ2-3, with D tentatively TRBD2 (7 bases). Deletions cut 5 bases from V and 2 bases from J, with 11 bases between. The CDR3 contains 14 residues. The CDR3 sequence is CASSTAGATDTQYF. CDR3 DNA: TGTGCCAGCAGTACCGCGGGGGCCACAGATACGCAGTATTTT.

Sample share makes this clonotype medium-sized (0.01 to 0.1%). This chain joins TRBV9 and TRBJ1-2, with D uncertain. The CDR3 covers 13 residues. Trimming cost V 3 bases and J 4 bases, with 10 bases left between them. Germline CDR1 SGDLS, CDR2 YYNGEE. CDR3 residues: CASSGDPGYGYTF. In nucleotides, the CDR3 is TGTGCCAGCAGCGGTGACCCGGGCTATGGCTACACCTTC.

This clonotype was recorded a few times. The chain employs TRBV5-5 and TRBJ2-5; unclear D gene. Trimming cost V 2 bases and J 2 bases, with 10 bases left between them. The CDR3 spans 14 residues. CDR1 SGHKS and CDR2 YYEKEE come from the germline V gene (reference sequence). The CDR3 region has the DNA TGTGCCAGCAGCTTACAACAGCCTCAAGAGACCCAGTACTTC. Residues: CASSLQQPQETQYF. The variable domain in full, completed from reference TRBV5-5 and TRBJ2-5, reads DAGVTQSPTHLIKTRGQQVTLRCSPISGHKSVSWYQQVLGQGPQFIFQYYEKEERGRGNFPDRFSARQFPNYSSELNVNALLLGDSALYLCASSLQQPQETQYFGPGTRLLVL.